Included here is one T cell receptor beta chain sequence, with context. Its specificity is unknown. The data were taken from a study of cytomegalovirus exposure and HLA in healthy donors. Whole-study context: Caucasian-associated ancestry cluster membership applied to over 80% of around 400 genotyped donors. Findings of the study overall: A previous analysis found most TCR beta V segments productive roughly 87% or roughly 30% of the time. The classifier, whose performance was assessed in both the original and validation cohorts, reportedly diagnosed cytomegalovirus status with high specificity and sensitivity.

The donors were healthy bone marrow donors. The germline gives CDR1 SGHRS, CDR2 YFSETQ. V lost 3 bases to trimming and J lost 2 bases, with 18 bases between them. The length of the CDR3 is 16 residues. PCR amplification relied on 60 Vbeta primers (plus 13 Jbeta primers). The method was immunoSEQ multiplex PCR; TCRdb's version includes in-frame clones alone and lacks a portion of them. The sample lists roughly 200,000 clones, approximately 80% occurring once. V is TRBV5-1 and J is TRBJ2-7; tentative D call: TRBD1 (6 bases). This sequence was found in a woman aged 25 to 39 in good health and CMV-seronegative. Source material: PBMCs. CDR3 bases: TGCGCCAGCAGCTCTCAGGGGTTCCCCGCTACCTACGAGCAGTACTTC. Its translation: CASSSQGFPATYEQYF.